Detailed here is one T cell receptor (beta chain). There is no known antigen for this receptor. No per-base quality is available; no much larger clone lies one base away. At the DNA level, this CDR3 is encoded by other sequences in the same sample as well. Donors were healthy HIV-negative adults with no recently reported acute infections or vaccinations. Only Caucasian adults living in Nashville, Tennessee, USA were represented among the donors. CD4+ T cells were enriched by magnetic negative selection, after which naive cells were positively selected on CD45RA and the negative fraction was taken as the memory subset. Blood was collected by leukapheresis, and PBMCs were isolated by Ficoll-Histopaque density gradient centrifugation and then cryopreserved in liquid nitrogen vapor phase. Analytical flow cytometry was used to check the purity and quantity of each magnetically sorted T cell population. Genomic DNA was isolated from each sorted fraction and quantified by UV absorbance on a Nanodrop 2000c.

Using the deep immunoSEQ assay, multiplex PCR amplified TCR CDR3 regions from genomic DNA. For each cell subset, the extracted genomic DNA was distributed evenly across all wells of several immunoSEQ 96-well plates, and each plate served as one replicate. For sorted subsets, each replicate PCR was loaded with roughly 0.2 ug genomic DNA, equivalent to roughly 30,000 T cell genomes. Purified libraries were quantified with a Qubit 3.0 fluorometer, sized on a Bioanalyzer 2100, and re-quantified with the KAPA Library Quantification kit. Every immunoSEQ 96-well plate was sequenced on a separate single-read 150-cycle Illumina NextSeq 550 flow cell. The original pipeline was this. The immunoSEQ output contained only junctional sequences without quality scores, so filtering could not match that applied to full-length reads. To assign V/J genes and CDR3, sequences were annotated against IMGT germline references using PyIR, a Python wrapper for IgBLAST v1.9. Any read was removed if the V/J assignment was weak (E-value above 1e-6), the CDR3 was missing, or the read contained stop codons, out-of-frame junctions, or ambiguous translated residues. V3J clonotypes were defined as sequences sharing an identical inferred V gene, J gene, and CDR3 amino acid sequence. Percentage overlap between repertoires was calculated by dividing the number of shared unique clonotypes by the size of the smaller repertoire. Richness of each repertoire was evaluated using RTK rarefaction, the Chao1 estimator, and Recon v2.1 estimates of unobserved clonotypes. For all TCRbeta clonotypes obtained by the gDNA method from four donors, generation probabilities were computed with OLGA. The immuneACCESS repertoire file appears here via TCRdb, limited to in-frame rearrangements. These files lack a portion of the clones; in checked studies, under half of the deficit traces to unresolved V genes, and the cause of the others is not known. That table is the source of V, J and clone size, and D and trimming were worked out from the DNA. The sample profile shows under 1,100,000 clones; more than 60% of them were found once. The ten largest make up roughly 1.5% of the sample.

Trimming costs V 0 bases and J 3 bases, and their ends lie 7 bases apart. In the germline V gene (reference sequence), CDR1 corresponds to SGHNT and CDR2 to YYREEE. CDR3 length: 13 amino acids, cysteine to phenylalanine. Left in the record is the CDR3 DNA by itself, 39 bases read in frame from the first base. The data derive from a study of shared clonotypes between healthy human individuals (dated by TCRdb to 2020 to 2021). In the study overall: The cohort comprised two women and a few men aged 18 to 49 years. For each donor, CD4 naive and CD4 memory were each run on three plates, CD8 naive on two plates, and CD8 memory on one plate. The study deeply sequenced blood TCR repertoires of about 5 healthy adults to estimate repertoire size and the extent of clonotype sharing between individuals. To increase sequencing depth and limit assay-specific biases, different laboratories used diverse techniques to prepare libraries and sequence TCR repertoires. Between about 0.85 and 10 billion PBMCs per donor were obtained by leukapheresis.

Beyond this particular receptor, the publication reports: Sharing across a few donors was observed for around 5% of naive CD4, over 3% of naive CD8, 2.3% of memory CD4, and around 0.44% of memory CD8 clonotypes. Higher generation probabilities were observed for clonotypes shared by all four sorted-subset donors than for non-shared clonotypes. Based on pairwise subsampling, the degree of clonotype sharing among donors was expected to be affected by sequencing depth. Naive subsets generally had larger estimated clonotype richness than memory subsets. Sampling was limited to blood, and TCR repertoires in tissue likely differ from TCR repertoires in blood. Rarefaction of sorted-subset datasets indicated incomplete sequencing despite the large sequencing depth. The genetic and exposure-history diversity represented was limited by the small number of donors.

The rearrangement combines TRBV5-4 with TRBJ2-7; the D gene is unclear. Sequencing was performed on memory CD4+ T cells sorted from blood. The cell subset or site label on this specimen signifies: CD45RA-negative fraction. The sequence was obtained from a young man in good health. The CDR3 region reads CASSLAANYEQYF. The sequence in DNA is TGTGCCAGCAGCTTGGCGGCAAACTACGAGCAGTACTTC.